The sequence of this T cell receptor beta chain was determined in a study of blood T cell repertoires in COVID-19. With 0 bases clipped from V and 0 bases from J, the junction kept 5 bases outside the gene matches. The CDR3 totals 16 residues. CDR1 is SGHRS, CDR2 YFSETQ, per germline. Libraries were prepared by immunoSEQ multiplex PCR; TCRdb keeps only in-frame clonotypes and omits some of them. The sample has 250,000 to 300,000 clones, approximately 91% seen once. The rearrangement uses TRBV5-1 and TRBJ1-1, with 7 bases lining up with TRBD1. The sequenced sample consisted of PBMCs or T cells enriched from blood (not recorded which). The clonotype originates from a human donor in a cohort exposed to, infected with or recovered from COVID-19 (not recorded which). The donor label of this sample is uncertain. CDR3 nucleotide sequence: TGCGCCAGCAGCTTGGGCGACAGGGTACTGAACACTGAAGCTTTCTTT. It is translated as CASSLGDRVLNTEAFF.